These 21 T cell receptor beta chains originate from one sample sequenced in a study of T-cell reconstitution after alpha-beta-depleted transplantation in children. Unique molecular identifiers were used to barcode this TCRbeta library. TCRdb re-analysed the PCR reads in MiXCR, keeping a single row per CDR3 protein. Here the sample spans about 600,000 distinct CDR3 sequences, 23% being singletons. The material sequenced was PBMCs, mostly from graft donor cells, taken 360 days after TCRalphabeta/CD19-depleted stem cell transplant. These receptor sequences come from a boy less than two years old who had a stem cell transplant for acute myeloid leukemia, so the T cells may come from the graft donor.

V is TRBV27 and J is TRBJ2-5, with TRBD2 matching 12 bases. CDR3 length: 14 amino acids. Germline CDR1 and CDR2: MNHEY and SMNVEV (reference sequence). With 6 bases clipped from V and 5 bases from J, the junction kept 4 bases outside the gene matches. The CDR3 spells CASRRLAGEETQYF. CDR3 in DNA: TGTGCCAGCAGACGACTAGCGGGGGAGGAGACCCAGTACTTC.

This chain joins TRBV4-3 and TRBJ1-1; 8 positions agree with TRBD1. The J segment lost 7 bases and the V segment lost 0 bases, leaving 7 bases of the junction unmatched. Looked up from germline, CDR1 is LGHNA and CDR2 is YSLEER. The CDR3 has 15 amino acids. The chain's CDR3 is CASSQESRGPGEAFF. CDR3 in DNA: TGCGCCAGCAGCCAAGAGAGCAGGGGGCCGGGTGAAGCTTTCTTT.

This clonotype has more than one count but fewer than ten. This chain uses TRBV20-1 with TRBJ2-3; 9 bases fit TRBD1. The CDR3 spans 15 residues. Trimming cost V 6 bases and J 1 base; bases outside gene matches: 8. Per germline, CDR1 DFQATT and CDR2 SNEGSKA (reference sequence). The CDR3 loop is CSAPDRGHRTDTQYF. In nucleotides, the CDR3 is TGCAGTGCCCCGGACAGGGGCCACCGCACAGATACGCAGTATTTT.

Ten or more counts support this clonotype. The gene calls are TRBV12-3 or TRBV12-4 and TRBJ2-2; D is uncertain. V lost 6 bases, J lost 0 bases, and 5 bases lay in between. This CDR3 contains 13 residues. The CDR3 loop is CASRGSNTGELFF. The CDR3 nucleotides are TGTGCCAGCAGGGGGTCGAACACCGGGGAGCTGTTTTTT.

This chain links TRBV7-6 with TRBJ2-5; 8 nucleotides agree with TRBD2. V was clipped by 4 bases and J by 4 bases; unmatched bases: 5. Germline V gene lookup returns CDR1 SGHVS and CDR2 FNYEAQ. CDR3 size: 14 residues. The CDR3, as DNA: TGTGCCAGCAGCTCCGGGGGGGCCGGAGAGACCCAGTACTTC. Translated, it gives CASSSGGAGETQYF.

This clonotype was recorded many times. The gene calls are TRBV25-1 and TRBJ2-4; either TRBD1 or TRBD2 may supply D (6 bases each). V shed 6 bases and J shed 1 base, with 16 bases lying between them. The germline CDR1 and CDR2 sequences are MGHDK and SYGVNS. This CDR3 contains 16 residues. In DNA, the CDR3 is TGTGCCAGCAGCCCCCATGGAGGGGGGGCCAAAAACATTCAGTACTTC. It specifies CASSPHGGGAKNIQYF. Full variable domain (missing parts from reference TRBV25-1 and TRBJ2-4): EADIYQTPRYLVIGTGKKITLECSQTMGHDKMYWYQQDPGMELHLIHYSYGVNSTEKGDLSSESTVSRIRTEHFPLTLESARPSHTSQYLCASSPHGGGAKNIQYFGAGTRLSVL.

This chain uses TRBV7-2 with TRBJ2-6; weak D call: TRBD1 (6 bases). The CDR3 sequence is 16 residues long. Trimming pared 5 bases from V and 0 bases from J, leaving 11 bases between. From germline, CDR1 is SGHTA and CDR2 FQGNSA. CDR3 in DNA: TGTGCCAGCAGCAATACAGGGTACTCTGGGGCCAACGTCCTGACTTTC. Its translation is CASSNTGYSGANVLTF.

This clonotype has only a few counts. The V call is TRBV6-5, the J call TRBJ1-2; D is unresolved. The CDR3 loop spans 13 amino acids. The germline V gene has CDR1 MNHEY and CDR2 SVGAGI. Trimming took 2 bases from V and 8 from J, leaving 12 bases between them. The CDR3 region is CASSYLPEGGYTF. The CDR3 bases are TGTGCCAGCAGTTACCTCCCAGAAGGAGGCTACACCTTC.

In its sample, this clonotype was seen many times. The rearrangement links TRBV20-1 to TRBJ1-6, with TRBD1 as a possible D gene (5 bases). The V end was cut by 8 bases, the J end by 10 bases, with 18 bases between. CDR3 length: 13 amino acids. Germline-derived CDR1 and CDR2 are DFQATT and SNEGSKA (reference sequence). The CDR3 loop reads CSSQNGQSSPLHF. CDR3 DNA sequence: TGCAGTTCCCAAAACGGACAATCCTCACCCCTCCACTTT.

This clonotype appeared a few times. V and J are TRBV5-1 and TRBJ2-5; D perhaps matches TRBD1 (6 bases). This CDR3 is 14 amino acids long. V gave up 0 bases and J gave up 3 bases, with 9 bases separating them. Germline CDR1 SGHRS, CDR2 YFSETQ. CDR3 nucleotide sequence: TGCGCCAGCAGCTTGGTGGGGGCAGAAGAGACCCAGTACTTC. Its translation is CASSLVGAEETQYF.

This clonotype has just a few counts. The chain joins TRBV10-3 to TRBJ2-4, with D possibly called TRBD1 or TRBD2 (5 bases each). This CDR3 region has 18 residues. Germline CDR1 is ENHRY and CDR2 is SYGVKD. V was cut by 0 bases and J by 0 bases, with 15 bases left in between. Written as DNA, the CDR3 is TGTGCCATCAGTGAGTCGGAGAGGGGAGTGGGAGCCAAAAACATTCAGTACTTC. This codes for CAISESERGVGAKNIQYF.

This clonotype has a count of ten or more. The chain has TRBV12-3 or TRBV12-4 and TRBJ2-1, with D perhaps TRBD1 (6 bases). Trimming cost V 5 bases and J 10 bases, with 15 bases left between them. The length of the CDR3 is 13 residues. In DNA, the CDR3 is TGTGCCAGCAGTCTCGACAGGTATTGGGAGCAGTTCTTC. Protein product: CASSLDRYWEQFF.

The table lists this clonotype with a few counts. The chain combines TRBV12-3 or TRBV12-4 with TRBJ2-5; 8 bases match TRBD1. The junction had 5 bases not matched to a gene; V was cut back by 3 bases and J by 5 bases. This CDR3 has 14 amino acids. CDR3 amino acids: CASSFGRTGETQYF. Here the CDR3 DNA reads TGTGCCAGCAGTTTCGGTCGGACAGGGGAGACCCAGTACTTC.

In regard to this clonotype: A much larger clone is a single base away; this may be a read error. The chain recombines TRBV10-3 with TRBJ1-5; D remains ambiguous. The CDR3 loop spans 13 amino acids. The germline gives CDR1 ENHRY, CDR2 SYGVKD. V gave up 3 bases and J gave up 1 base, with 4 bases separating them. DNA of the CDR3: TGTGCCATCAGTGAAGGGAGCAATCAGCCCCAGCATTTT. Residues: CAISEGSNQPQHF.

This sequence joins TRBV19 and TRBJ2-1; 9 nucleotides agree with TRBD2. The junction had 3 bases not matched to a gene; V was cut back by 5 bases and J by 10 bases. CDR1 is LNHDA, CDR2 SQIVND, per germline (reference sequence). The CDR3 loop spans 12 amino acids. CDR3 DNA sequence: TGTGCCAGTAGTGTTCTAGCGGGGGAGCAGTTCTTC. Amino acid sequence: CASSVLAGEQFF.

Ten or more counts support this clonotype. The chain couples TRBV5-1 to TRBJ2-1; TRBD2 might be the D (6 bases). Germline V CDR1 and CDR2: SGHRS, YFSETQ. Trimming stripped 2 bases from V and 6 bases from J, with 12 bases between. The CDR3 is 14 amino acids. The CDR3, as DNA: TGCGCCAGCAGCTTACAGGCGGGATCCAATGAGCAGTTCTTC. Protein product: CASSLQAGSNEQFF.

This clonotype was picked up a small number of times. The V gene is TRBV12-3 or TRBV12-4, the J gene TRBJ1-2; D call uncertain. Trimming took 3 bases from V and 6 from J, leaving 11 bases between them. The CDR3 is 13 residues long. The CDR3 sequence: CASSFYNLNGYTF. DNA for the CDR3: TGTGCCAGCAGTTTCTACAATCTTAATGGCTACACCTTC.

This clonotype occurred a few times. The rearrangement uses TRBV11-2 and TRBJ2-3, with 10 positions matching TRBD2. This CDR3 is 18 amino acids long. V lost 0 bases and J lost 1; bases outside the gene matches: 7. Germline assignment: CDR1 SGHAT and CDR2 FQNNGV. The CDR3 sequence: CASSLDGQRGGRTDTQYF. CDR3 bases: TGTGCCAGCAGCTTAGATGGTCAGCGGGGGGGACGCACAGATACGCAGTATTTT.

The CDR3 here is CASSSSGTHYGYTF. Written as DNA, the CDR3 is TGTGCCAGCAGTTCCTCCGGGACCCACTATGGCTACACCTTC. V and J are TRBV7-2 and TRBJ1-2, with D possibly TRBD1 on 5 matching bases. The germline gives CDR1 SGHTA, CDR2 FQGNSA. The CDR3 is 14 residues long. The V gene lost 6 bases and the J gene lost 3 bases, with 14 bases spanning the gap.

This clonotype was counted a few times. The CDR3 loop reads CSAREGWGNQPQHF. The CDR3 region has the DNA TGCAGTGCTAGAGAGGGCTGGGGAAATCAGCCCCAGCATTTT. The chain recombines TRBV20-1 with TRBJ1-5; D not resolved. Per the germline V gene, CDR1 is DFQATT and CDR2 is SNEGSKA (reference sequence). Trimming removed 0 bases from V and 4 bases from J, with 10 bases in between. The CDR3 totals 14 residues.

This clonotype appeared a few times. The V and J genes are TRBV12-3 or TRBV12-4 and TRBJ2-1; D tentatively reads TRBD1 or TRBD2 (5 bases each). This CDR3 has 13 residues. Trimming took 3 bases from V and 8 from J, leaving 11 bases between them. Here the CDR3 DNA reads TGTGCCAGCAGTTTGGGACCTTTGGATGAGCAGTTCTTC. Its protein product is CASSLGPLDEQFF.